The table lists the clone carrying this TCR beta chain with a few counts. Its matching antigen is unknown. Naive CD8 populations comprised CD45RO-negative cells positively selected for CCR7, excluding terminally differentiated effector memory CD45RA+ cells. The table came from immunoSEQ multiplex PCR; TCRdb's copy has only in-frame clones and leaves some out. The sample consists of hundreds of thousands of clones, under 95% of them appearing once. The sample comes from a study of shared clonotypes between healthy human individuals. Study-wide findings and caveats: Compared with memory subsets, naive subsets generally had larger estimated richness.

Trimming stripped 5 bases from V and 1 base from J, with 11 bases between. Per germline, CDR1 GTSNPN and CDR2 SVGIG (reference sequence). CDR3 length: 14 residues. This TCR derives from a man aged 30 to 45 in good health. Sequencing was carried out using naive CD8+ T cells sorted from blood. The chain joins TRBV30 to TRBJ2-2; D call uncertain. The CDR3 region has the DNA TGTGCCTGGCTAGAATCCGAGAACACCGGGGAGCTGTTTTTT. It is translated as CAWLESENTGELFF.